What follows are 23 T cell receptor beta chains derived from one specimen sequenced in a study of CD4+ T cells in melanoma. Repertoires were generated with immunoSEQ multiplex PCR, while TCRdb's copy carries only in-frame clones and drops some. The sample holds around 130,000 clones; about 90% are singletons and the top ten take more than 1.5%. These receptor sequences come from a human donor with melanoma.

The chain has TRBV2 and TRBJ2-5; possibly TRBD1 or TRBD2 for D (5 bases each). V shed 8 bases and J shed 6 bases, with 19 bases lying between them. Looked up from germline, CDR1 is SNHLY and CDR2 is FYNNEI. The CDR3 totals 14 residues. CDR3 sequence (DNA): TGTGCCAGCGAATCTTTACGAGGGGCTCAGACCCAGTACTTC. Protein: CASESLRGAQTQYF.

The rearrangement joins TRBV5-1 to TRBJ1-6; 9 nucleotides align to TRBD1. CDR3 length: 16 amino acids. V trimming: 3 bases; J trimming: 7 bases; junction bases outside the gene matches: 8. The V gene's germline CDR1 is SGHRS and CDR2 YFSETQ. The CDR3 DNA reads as TGCGCCAGCAGCTGGATACCGGGACAGGGAAATTCACCCCTCCACTTT. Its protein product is CASSWIPGQGNSPLHF.

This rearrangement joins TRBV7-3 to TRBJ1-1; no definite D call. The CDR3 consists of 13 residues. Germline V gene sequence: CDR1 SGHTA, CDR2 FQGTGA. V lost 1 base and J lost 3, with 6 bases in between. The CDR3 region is CASSLIGDTEAFF. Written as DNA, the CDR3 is TGTGCCAGCAGCTTAATTGGAGACACTGAAGCTTTCTTT.

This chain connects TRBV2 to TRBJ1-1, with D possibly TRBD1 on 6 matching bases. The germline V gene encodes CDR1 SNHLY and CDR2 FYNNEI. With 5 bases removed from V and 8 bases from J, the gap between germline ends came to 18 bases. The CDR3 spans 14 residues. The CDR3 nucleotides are TGTGCCAGCAGTTTGGAACAGGGCTCTCTAGAAGCTTTCTTT. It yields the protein CASSLEQGSLEAFF.

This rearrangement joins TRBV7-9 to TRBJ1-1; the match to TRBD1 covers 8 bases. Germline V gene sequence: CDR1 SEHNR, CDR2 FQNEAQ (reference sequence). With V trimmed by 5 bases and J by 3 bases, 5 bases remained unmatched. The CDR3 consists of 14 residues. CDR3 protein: CASSQQGEDTEAFF. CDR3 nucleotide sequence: TGTGCCAGCAGCCAACAGGGGGAGGACACTGAAGCTTTCTTT. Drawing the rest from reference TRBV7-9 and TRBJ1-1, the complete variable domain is DTGVSQNPRHKITKRGQNVTFRCDPISEHNRLYWYRQTLGQGPEFLTYFQNEAQLEKSRLLSDRFSAERPKGSFSTLEIQRTEQGDSAMYLCASSQQGEDTEAFFGQGTRLTVV.

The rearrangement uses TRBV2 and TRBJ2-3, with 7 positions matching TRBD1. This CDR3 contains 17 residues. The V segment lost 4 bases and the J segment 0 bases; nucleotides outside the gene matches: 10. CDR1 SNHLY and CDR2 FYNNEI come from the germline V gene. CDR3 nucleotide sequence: TGTGCCAGCAGTGCGAACCCACCGGGACAGAGCACAGATACGCAGTATTTT. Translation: CASSANPPGQSTDTQYF. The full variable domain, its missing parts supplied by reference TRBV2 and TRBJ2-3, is EPEVTQTPSHQVTQMGQEVILRCVPISNHLYFYWYRQILGQKVEFLVSFYNNEISEKSEIFDDQFSVERPDGSNFTLKIRSTKLEDSAMYFCASSANPPGQSTDTQYFGPGTRLTVL.

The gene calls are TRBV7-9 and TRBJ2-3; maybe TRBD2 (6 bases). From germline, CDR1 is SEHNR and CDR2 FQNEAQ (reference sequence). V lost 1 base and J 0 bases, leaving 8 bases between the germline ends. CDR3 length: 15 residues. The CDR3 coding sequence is TGTGCCAGCAGCTTAGTCCTAGCGAGCACAGATACGCAGTATTTT. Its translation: CASSLVLASTDTQYF.

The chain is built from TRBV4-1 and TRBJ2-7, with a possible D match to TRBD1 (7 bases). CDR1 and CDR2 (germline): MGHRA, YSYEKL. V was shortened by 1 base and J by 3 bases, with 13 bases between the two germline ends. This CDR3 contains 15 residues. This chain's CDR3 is CASSQGGDSHYEQYF. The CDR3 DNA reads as TGCGCCAGCAGCCAAGGGGGGGACAGTCACTACGAGCAGTACTTC.

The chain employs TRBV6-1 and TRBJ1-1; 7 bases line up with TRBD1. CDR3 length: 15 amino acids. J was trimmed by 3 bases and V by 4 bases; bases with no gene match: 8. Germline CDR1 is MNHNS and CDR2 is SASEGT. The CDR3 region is CASSGGLQGYTEAFF. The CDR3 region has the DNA TGTGCCAGCAGTGGGGGCCTACAGGGGTACACTGAAGCTTTCTTT.

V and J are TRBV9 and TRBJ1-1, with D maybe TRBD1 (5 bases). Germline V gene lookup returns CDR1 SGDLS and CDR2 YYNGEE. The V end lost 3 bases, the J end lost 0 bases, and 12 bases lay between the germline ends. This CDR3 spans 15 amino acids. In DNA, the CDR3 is TGTGCCAGCAGCGCCGAACAGGATTTGAACACTGAAGCTTTCTTT. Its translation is CASSAEQDLNTEAFF.

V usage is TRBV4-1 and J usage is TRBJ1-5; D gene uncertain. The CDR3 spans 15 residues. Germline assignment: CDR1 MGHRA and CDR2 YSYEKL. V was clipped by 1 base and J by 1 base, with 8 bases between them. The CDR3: CASSQGSLSNQPQHF. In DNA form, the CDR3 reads TGCGCCAGCAGCCAAGGATCGTTAAGCAATCAGCCCCAGCATTTT.

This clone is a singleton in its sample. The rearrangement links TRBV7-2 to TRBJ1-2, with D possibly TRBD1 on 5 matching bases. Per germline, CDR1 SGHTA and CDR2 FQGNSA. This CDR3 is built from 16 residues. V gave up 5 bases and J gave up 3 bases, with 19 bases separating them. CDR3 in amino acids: CASSTFRGVGDYGYTF. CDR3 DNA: TGTGCCAGCAGCACTTTCCGGGGGGTGGGGGACTATGGCTACACCTTC.

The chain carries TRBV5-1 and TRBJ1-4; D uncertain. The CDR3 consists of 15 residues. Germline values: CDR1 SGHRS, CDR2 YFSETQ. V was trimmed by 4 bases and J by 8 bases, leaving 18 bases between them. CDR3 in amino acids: CASSPEPRGDEKLFF. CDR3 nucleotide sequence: TGCGCCAGCAGCCCGGAGCCCCGGGGTGACGAAAAACTGTTTTTT.

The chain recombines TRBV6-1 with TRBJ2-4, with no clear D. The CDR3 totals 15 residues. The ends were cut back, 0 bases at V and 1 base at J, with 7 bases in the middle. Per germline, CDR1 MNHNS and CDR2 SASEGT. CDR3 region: CASSEASTAKNIQYF. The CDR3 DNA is TGTGCCAGCAGTGAAGCGAGTACCGCCAAAAACATTCAGTACTTC.

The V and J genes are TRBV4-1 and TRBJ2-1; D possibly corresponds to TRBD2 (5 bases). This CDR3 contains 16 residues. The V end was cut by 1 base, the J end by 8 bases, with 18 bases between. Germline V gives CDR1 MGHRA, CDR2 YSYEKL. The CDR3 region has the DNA TGCGCCAGCAGCCAAGGACCGGGAAGGGCCGCGGATGAGCAGTTCTTC. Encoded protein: CASSQGPGRAADEQFF.

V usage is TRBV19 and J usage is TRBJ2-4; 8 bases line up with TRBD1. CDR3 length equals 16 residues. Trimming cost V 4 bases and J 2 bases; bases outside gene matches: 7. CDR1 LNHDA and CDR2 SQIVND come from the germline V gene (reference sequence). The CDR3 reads CASSTGQGASKNIQYF. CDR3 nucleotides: TGTGCCAGTAGTACAGGACAGGGCGCGTCCAAAAACATTCAGTACTTC.

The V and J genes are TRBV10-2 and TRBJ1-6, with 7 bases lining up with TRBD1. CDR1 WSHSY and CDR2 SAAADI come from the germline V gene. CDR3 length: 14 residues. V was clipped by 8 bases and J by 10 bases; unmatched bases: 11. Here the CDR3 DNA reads TGCGCCAGCCTGAGGGGGCTACCCGGCTCACCCCTCCACTTT. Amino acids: CASLRGLPGSPLHF.

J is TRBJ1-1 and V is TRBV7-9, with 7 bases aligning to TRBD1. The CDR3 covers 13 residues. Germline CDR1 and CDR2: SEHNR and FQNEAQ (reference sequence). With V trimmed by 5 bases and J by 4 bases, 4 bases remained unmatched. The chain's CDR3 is CASSHDRVTEAFF. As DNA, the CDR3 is TGTGCCAGCAGCCACGACAGGGTCACTGAAGCTTTCTTT.

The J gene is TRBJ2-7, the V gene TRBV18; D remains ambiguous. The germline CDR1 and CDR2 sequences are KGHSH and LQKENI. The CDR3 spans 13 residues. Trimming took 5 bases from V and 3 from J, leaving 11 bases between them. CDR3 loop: CASSSSVGYEQYF. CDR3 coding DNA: TGTGCCAGCTCATCCTCAGTGGGCTACGAGCAGTACTTC.

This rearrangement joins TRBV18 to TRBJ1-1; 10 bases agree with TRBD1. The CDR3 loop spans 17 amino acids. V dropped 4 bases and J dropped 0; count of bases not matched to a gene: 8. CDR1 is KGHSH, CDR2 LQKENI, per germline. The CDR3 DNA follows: TGTGCCAGCTCACAAACCTCGACAGGGGGCTTGAACACTGAAGCTTTCTTT. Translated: CASSQTSTGGLNTEAFF.

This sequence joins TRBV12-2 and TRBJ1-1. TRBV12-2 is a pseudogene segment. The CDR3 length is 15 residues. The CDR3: CASRLLDAQHTEAFF. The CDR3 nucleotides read TGTGCAAGTCGCCTATTGGATGCCCAGCACACTGAAGCTTTCTTT.

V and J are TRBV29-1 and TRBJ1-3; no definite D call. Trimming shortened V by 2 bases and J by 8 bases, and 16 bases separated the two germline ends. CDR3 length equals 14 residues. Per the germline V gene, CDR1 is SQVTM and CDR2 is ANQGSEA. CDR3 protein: CSVETGPTEDTIYF. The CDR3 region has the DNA TGCAGCGTTGAAACTGGCCCCACTGAGGACACCATATATTTT.

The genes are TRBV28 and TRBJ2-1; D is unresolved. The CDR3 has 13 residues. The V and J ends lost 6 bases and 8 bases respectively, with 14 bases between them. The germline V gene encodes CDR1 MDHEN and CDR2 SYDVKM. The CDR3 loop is CASSSTVSHEQFF. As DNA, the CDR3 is TGTGCCAGCAGCTCTACAGTGTCCCATGAGCAGTTCTTC.